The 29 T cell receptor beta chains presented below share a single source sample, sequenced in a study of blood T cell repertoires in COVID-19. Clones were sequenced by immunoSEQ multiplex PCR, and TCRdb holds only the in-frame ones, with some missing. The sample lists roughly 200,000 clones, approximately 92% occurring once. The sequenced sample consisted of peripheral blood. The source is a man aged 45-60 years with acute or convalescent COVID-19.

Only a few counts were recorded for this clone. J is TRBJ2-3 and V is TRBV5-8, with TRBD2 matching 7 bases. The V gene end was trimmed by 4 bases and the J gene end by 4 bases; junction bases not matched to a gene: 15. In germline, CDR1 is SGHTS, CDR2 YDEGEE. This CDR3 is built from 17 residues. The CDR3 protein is CASSPLGGRNLADTQYF. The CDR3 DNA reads TGTGCCAGCAGCCCCCTGGGAGGGAGGAATTTAGCAGATACGCAGTATTTT.

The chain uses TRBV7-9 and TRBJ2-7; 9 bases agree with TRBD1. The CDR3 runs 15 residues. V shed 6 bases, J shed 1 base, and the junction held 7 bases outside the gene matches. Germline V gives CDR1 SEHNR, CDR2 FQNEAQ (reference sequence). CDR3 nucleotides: TGTGCCAGCAGTTTGCCGGGACAGGGATCCTACGAGCAGTACTTC. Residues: CASSLPGQGSYEQYF.

The CDR3 here is CASSLGKGVGTEAFF. The CDR3 region has the DNA TGTGCCAGCAGCTTAGGGAAGGGGGTAGGGACTGAAGCTTTCTTT. V usage is TRBV7-9 and J usage is TRBJ1-1, with TRBD1 as a possible D gene (6 bases). Trimming pared 1 base from V and 5 bases from J, leaving 14 bases between. The CDR3 covers 15 residues. The V gene's germline CDR1 is SEHNR and CDR2 FQNEAQ (reference sequence).

The CDR3 protein is CASSIGGRGNTQYF. CDR3 sequence (DNA): TGTGCCAGTAGTATCGGCGGGAGGGGTAATACGCAGTATTTT. V usage is TRBV19 and J usage is TRBJ2-3, with 9 nucleotides matching TRBD2. Germline V gives CDR1 LNHDA, CDR2 SQIVND (reference sequence). The CDR3 has 14 amino acids. The junction had 5 bases not matched to a gene; V was cut back by 3 bases and J by 7 bases.

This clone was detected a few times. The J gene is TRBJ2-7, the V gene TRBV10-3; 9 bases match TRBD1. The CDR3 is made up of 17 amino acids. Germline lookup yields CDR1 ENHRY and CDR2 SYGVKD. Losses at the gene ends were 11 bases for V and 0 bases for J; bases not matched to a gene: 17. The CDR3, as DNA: TGTGCCTCCAGTCCCGGGACAGGGTCCCCACTCTCCTACGAGCAGTACGTC. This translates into CASSPGTGSPLSYEQYV.

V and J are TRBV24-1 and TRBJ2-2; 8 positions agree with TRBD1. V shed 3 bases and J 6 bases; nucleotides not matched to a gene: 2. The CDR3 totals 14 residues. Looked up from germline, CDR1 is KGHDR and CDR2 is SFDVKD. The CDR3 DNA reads TGTGCCACCAGTGATCGACAGGGGCCCGGGGAGCTGTTTTTT. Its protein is CATSDRQGPGELFF.

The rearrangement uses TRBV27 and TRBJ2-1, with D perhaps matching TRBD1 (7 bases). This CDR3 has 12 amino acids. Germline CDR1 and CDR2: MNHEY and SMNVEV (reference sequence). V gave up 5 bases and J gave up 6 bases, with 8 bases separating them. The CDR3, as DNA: TGTGCCAGCAGTCAGGGGGGCAATGAGCAGTTCTTC. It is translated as CASSQGGNEQFF.

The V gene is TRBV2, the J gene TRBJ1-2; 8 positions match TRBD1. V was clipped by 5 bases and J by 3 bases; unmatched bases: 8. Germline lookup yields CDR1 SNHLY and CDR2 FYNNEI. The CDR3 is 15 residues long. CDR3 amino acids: CASSTTGVPDYGYTF. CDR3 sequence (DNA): TGTGCCAGCAGTACGACAGGGGTTCCCGACTATGGCTACACCTTC.

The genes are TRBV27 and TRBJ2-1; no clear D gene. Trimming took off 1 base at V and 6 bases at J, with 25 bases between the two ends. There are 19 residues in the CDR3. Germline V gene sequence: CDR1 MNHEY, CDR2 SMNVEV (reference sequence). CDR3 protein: CASSLFPSTTPGYFNEQFF. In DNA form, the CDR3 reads TGTGCCAGCAGTTTATTCCCCTCTACTACCCCTGGATACTTCAATGAGCAGTTCTTC.

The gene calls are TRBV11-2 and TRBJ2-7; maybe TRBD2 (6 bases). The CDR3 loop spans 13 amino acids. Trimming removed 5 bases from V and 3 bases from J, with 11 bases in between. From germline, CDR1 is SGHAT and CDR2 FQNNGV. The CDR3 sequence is CASSPRLDYEQYF. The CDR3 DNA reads TGTGCCAGCAGCCCTCGACTAGACTACGAGCAGTACTTC.

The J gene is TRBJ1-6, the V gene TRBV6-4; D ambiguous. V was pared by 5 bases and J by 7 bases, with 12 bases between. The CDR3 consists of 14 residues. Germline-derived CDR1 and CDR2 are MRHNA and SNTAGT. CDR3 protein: CASSPLAGNSPLHF. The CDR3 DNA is TGTGCCAGCAGTCCCTTGGCCGGGAATTCACCCCTCCACTTT.

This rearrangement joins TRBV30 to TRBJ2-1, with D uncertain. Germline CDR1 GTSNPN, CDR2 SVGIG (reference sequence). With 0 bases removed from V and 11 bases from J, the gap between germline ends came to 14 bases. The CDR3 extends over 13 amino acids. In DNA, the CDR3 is TGTGCCTGGAGTGTTATCAGCGTAAAAAAGCAGTTCTTC. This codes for CAWSVISVKKQFF.

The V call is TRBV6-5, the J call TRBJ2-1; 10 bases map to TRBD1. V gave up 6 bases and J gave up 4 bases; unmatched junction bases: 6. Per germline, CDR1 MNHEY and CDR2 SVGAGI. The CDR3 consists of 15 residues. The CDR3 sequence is CASRTGGLFYNEQFF. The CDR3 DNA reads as TGTGCCAGCAGGACAGGGGGCCTTTTTTACAATGAGCAGTTCTTC.

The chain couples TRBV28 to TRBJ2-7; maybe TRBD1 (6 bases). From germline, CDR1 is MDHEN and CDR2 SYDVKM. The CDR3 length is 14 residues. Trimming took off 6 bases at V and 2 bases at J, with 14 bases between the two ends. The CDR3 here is CASRPRGVTYEQYF. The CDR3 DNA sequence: TGTGCCAGCAGACCCAGGGGAGTCACCTACGAGCAGTACTTC. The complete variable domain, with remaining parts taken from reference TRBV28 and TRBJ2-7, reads DVKVTQSSRYLVKRTGEKVFLECVQDMDHENMFWYRQDPGLGLRLIYFSYDVKMKEKGDIPEGYSVSREKKERFSLILESASTNQTSMYLCASRPRGVTYEQYFGPGTRLTVT.

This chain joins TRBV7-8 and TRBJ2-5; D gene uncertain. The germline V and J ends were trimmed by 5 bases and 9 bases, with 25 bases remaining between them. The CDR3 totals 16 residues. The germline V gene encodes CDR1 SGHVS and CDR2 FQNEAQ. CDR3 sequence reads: CASSPRAWFVSGSQYF. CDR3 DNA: TGTGCCAGCAGCCCGCGCGCGTGGTTTGTCTCCGGGTCCCAGTACTTC.

CDR3: CASSRTTGSEQYV. The CDR3 DNA sequence: TGTGCCAGCAGCCGAACGACAGGGTCCGAGCAGTACGTC. This chain connects TRBV5-5 to TRBJ2-7; TRBD1 aligns across 7 bases. CDR1 and CDR2 (germline): SGHKS, YYEKEE (reference sequence). The CDR3 extends over 13 amino acids. Trimming cost V 4 bases and J 6 bases; bases outside gene matches: 7.

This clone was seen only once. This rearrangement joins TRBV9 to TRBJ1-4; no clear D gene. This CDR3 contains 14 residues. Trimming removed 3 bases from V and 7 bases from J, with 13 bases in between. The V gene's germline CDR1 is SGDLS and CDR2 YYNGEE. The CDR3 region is CASSDGTPGEKLFF. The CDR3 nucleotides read TGTGCCAGCAGCGATGGCACCCCAGGTGAAAAACTGTTTTTT.

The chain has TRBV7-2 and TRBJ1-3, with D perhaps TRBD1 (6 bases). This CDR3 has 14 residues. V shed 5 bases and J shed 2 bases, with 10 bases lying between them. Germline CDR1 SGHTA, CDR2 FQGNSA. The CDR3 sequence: CASSAQGTGNTIYF. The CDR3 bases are TGTGCCAGCAGCGCCCAGGGGACTGGAAACACCATATATTTT. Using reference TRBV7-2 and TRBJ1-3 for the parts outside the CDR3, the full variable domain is GAGVSQSPSNKVTEKGKDVELRCDPISGHTALYWYRQSLGQGLEFLIYFQGNSAPDKSGLPSDRFSAERTGGSVSTLTIQRTQQEDSAVYLCASSAQGTGNTIYFGEGSWLTVV.

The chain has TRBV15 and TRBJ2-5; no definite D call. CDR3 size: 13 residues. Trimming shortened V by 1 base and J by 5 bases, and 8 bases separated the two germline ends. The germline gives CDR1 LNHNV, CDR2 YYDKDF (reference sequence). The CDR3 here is CATSRVSLETQYF. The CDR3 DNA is TGTGCCACCAGCAGAGTTAGTTTGGAGACCCAGTACTTC.

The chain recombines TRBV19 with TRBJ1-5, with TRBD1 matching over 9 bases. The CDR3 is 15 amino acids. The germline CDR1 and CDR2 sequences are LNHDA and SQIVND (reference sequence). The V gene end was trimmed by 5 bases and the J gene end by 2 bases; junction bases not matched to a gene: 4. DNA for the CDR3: TGTGCCAGTAGTGGGACAGGGCGAGGCAATCAGCCCCAGCATTTT. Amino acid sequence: CASSGTGRGNQPQHF.

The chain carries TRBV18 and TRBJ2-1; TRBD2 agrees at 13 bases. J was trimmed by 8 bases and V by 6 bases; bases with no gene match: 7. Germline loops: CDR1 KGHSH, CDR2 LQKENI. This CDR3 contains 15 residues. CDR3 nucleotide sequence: TGTGCCAGCTCCCGCGGACTAGCGGGAGAGGATGAGCAGTTCTTC. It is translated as CASSRGLAGEDEQFF.

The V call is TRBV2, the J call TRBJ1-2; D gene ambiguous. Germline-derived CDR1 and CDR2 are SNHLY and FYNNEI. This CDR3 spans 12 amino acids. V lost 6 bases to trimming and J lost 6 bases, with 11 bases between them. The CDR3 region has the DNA TGTGCCAGCAGCCCAACAGAGAATGGCTACACCTTC. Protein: CASSPTENGYTF.

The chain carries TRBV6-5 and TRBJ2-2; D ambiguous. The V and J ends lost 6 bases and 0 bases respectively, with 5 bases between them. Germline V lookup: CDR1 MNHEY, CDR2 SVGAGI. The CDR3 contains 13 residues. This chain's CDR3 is CASRLANTGELFF. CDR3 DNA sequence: TGTGCCAGCAGACTTGCGAACACCGGGGAGCTGTTTTTT.

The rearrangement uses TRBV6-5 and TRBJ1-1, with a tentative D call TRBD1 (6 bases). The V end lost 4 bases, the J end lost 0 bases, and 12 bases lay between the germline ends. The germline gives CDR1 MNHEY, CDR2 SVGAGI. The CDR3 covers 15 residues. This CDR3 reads CASSSRTALNTEAFF. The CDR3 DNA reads TGTGCCAGCAGTTCCCGGACAGCCCTGAACACTGAAGCTTTCTTT.

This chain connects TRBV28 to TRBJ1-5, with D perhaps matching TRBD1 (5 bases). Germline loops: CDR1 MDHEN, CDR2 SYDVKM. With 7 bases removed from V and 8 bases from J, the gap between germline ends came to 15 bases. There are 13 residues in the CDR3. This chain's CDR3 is CASNRGGDEPQHF. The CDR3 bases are TGTGCCAGCAATCGGGGAGGGGATGAGCCCCAGCATTTT.

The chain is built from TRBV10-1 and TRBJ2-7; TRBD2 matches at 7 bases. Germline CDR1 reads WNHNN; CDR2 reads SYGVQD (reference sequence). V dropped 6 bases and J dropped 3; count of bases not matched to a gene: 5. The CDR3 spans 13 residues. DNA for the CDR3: TGCGCCAGCAGGGGGACTACCTTCTACGAGCAGTACGTC. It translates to CASRGTTFYEQYV.

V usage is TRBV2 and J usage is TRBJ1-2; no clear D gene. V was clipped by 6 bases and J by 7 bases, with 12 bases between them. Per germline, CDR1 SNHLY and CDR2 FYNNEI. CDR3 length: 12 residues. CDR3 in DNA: TGTGCCAGCAGAACGGAAGGAGGTGGCTACACCTTC. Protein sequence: CASRTEGGGYTF.

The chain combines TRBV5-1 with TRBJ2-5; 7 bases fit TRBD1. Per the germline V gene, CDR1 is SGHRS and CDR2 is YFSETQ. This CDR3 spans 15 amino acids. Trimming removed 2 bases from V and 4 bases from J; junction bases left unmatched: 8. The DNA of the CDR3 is TGCGCCAGCAGCTTTACCGGGACAGATAGAGAGACCCAGTACTTC. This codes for CASSFTGTDRETQYF.

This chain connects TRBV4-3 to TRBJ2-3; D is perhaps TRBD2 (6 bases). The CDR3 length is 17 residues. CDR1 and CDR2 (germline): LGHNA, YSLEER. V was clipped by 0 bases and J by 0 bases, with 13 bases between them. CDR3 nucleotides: TGCGCCAGCAGCCAAGACCTATTGGGGGGAAGCACAGATACGCAGTATTTT. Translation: CASSQDLLGGSTDTQYF.